In its sample, the clone carrying this T cell receptor (beta chain) was seen a few times. The antigen is unknown. The V segment lost 6 bases and the J segment 2 bases; nucleotides outside the gene matches: 10. The CDR3 consists of 16 residues. CDR1 is KGHSH and CDR2 is LQKENI in the germline V gene. Genomic DNA provided the template from which TCR beta VDJ and CDR3 profiles were obtained. TCRdb passed the reads through MiXCR, listing each CDR3 protein once. The sample contains roughly 150,000 distinct CDR3 sequences, roughly 43% of which appear only once. This sample was taken from a study of CD8+CD57+ T cells in acquired aplastic anemia. Study-wide results and caveats: Patients and controls had CD8+ Simpson's diversity values that were not significantly distinct. The study identified roughly 31 CD8+ CDR3 sequences shared by patients and controls.

Those patients picked for sequencing had displayed CD8+CD57+ cell expansion on flow cytometry. The chain links TRBV18 to TRBJ1-5, with 7 nucleotides matching TRBD1. Sequenced sample: sorted CD4+, CD8+, or CD8+CD57+ T cells (not recorded which) from PBMCs. The clonotype originates from a human donor with aplastic anemia. CDR3 in amino acids: CASSRGQAGGNQPQHF. The CDR3 bases are TGTGCCAGCTCCCGCGGACAGGCCGGAGGCAATCAGCCCCAGCATTTT.